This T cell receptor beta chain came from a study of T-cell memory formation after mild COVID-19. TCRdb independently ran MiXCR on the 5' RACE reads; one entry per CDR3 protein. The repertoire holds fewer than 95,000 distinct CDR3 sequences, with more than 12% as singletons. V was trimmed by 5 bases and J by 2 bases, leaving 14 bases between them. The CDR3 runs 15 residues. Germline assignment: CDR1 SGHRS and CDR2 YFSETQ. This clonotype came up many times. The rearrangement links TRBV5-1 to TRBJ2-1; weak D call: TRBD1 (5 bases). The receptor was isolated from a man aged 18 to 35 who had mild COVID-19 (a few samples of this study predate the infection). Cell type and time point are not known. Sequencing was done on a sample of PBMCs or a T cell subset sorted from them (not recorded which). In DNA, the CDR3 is TGCGCCAGCAGTTCCCAGGGTCAAGCCTACAATGAGCAGTTCTTC. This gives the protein CASSSQGQAYNEQFF.